One sample yielded the 5 T cell receptor beta chains listed below, sequenced in a study of T cell repertoires in cytomegalovirus infection. Via MiXCR, TCRdb re-called the reads, giving one row per CDR3 protein. This repertoire shows hundreds of thousands of distinct CDR3 sequences, roughly 24% found once; its top ten account for 6.5% to 10%. Sequenced material: CD8+ T cells from PBMCs. The receptors here all came from a human donor in good health (CMV status not recorded). Some clones in this sample may be carry-over from other donors' samples.

This clonotype occurred once. The rearrangement uses TRBV6-2 or TRBV6-3 and TRBJ2-1, with 8 nucleotides matching TRBD1. V trimming: 5 bases; J trimming: 8 bases; junction bases outside the gene matches: 14. Germline CDR1 is MNHEY and CDR2 is SVGEGT. The CDR3 spans 16 residues. CDR3 sequence: CASSQPDRAWGDEQFF. The CDR3 DNA reads TGTGCCAGCAGTCAGCCGGACAGGGCTTGGGGGGATGAGCAGTTCTTC.

The genes are TRBV29-1 and TRBJ2-5, with TRBD1 identical over 8 bases. The CDR3 consists of 16 residues. Germline values: CDR1 SQVTM, CDR2 ANQGSEA. In DNA, the CDR3 is TGCATCCCGTCTTCAGGGGGCGGATTATGTCAAGAGACCCAGTACTTC. It is translated as CIPSSGGGLCQETQYF.

This clonotype was seen many times. The rearrangement joins TRBV7-2 to TRBJ2-3; 10 bases map to TRBD2. Germline CDR1 is SGHTA and CDR2 is FQGNSA. V trimming: 5 bases; J trimming: 3 bases; junction bases outside the gene matches: 5. The CDR3 runs 15 residues. The CDR3 bases are TGTGCCAGCAGCCGTAGCGGGGGGCGGACAGATACGCAGTATTTT. Protein product: CASSRSGGRTDTQYF.

This clonotype was counted at least ten times. The junction departs from germline at one end; a sequencing error may be responsible. V usage is TRBV5-4 and J usage is TRBJ2-7; D is perhaps TRBD1 (5 bases). The CDR3 consists of 13 residues. Germline V gives CDR1 SGHNT, CDR2 YYREEE (reference sequence). The CDR3 DNA is TGTGCCAGCAGCCCGCCGGGCGAAGGGGATCTTTGCTTC. Translated, it gives CASSPPGEGDLCF.

This clonotype was seen ten or more times. The chain joins TRBV28 to TRBJ1-5; D remains ambiguous. Trimming took off 2 bases at V and 0 bases at J, with 8 bases between the two ends. The CDR3 totals 15 residues. Germline-derived CDR1 and CDR2 are MDHEN and SYDVKM. CDR3 sequence: CASSLGDYSNQPQHF. The CDR3 DNA reads TGTGCCAGCAGTTTAGGAGATTATAGCAATCAGCCCCAGCATTTT. The full variable domain, its missing parts supplied by reference TRBV28 and TRBJ1-5, is DVKVTQSSRYLVKRTGEKVFLECVQDMDHENMFWYRQDPGLGLRLIYFSYDVKMKEKGDIPEGYSVSREKKERFSLILESASTNQTSMYLCASSLGDYSNQPQHFGDGTRLSIL.